The 8 T cell receptor beta chains in this list originate from one sample, sequenced in a study of blood T cell repertoires in COVID-19. Repertoires were generated with immunoSEQ multiplex PCR, while TCRdb's copy carries only in-frame clones and drops some. The data show 150,000 or so clones, 80% to 90% seen once. The sequencing sample was made of peripheral blood. Receptors were obtained from a man in his fifties or sixties with active or convalescent COVID-19.

This chain connects TRBV5-1 to TRBJ1-1, with 10 bases lining up with TRBD1. V trimming: 4 bases; J trimming: 5 bases; junction bases outside the gene matches: 8. The CDR3 has 15 residues. Per germline, CDR1 SGHRS and CDR2 YFSETQ. CDR3 coding DNA: TGCGCCAGCAGCGGCGCGACAGGGGGCAGTACTGAAGCTTTCTTT. This codes for CASSGATGGSTEAFF.

The sample holds one count of this clone. The V call is TRBV29-1, the J call TRBJ2-5, with 10 bases lining up with TRBD1. The trim removed 1 base at V and 4 bases at J, leaving 3 bases unmatched. Germline-derived CDR1 and CDR2 are SQVTM and ANQGSEA. This CDR3 is built from 14 residues. The CDR3 spells CSVEGQGAVETQYF. CDR3 sequence (DNA): TGCAGCGTTGAAGGACAGGGGGCGGTAGAGACCCAGTACTTC.

The chain couples TRBV27 to TRBJ1-2; TRBD1 matches 7 bases. The CDR3 is made up of 15 amino acids. Germline assignment: CDR1 MNHEY and CDR2 SMNVEV (reference sequence). The trim removed 6 bases at V and 4 bases at J, leaving 11 bases unmatched. CDR3 DNA sequence: TGTGCCAGCAGGCCTAAGATGGACAGGCTCTATGGCTACACCTTC. Its translation is CASRPKMDRLYGYTF.

The chain joins TRBV3-1 (or the pseudogene TRBV3-2) to TRBJ1-1; D is perhaps TRBD1 (6 bases). Germline V gene data show CDR1 as LGHDT and CDR2 as YNNKEL (reference sequence). CDR3 length equals 14 residues. Trimming cost V 4 bases and J 4 bases, with 13 bases left between them. CDR3 region: CASSLFTGLTEAFF. The CDR3 DNA follows: TGTGCCAGCAGCCTTTTCACAGGGCTCACTGAAGCTTTCTTT.

The chain uses TRBV18 and TRBJ2-7; 8 nucleotides align to TRBD2. The germline V gene encodes CDR1 KGHSH and CDR2 LQKENI. This CDR3 has 18 residues. V lost 5 bases to trimming and J lost 5 bases; unmatched junction nucleotides: 20. CDR3 residues: CASSTPGIISGKPHEQYF. The CDR3 nucleotides read TGTGCCAGCTCAACCCCGGGGATCATTAGCGGGAAGCCCCACGAGCAGTACTTC.

The genes are TRBV2 and TRBJ2-5, with a weak D call TRBD2 (5 bases). Per germline, CDR1 SNHLY and CDR2 FYNNEI. V lost 5 bases and J 5 bases, leaving 15 bases between the germline ends. This CDR3 spans 14 amino acids. The CDR3 DNA follows: TGTGCCAGCAGTAACTTGGGCGGGCGGGAGACCCAGTACTTC. Translated: CASSNLGGRETQYF.

The J gene is TRBJ2-2, the V gene TRBV4-2; 16 bases fit TRBD2. Germline CDR1 reads LGHNA; CDR2 reads YNFKEQ. The CDR3 length is 20 residues. V was clipped by 4 bases and J by 0 bases; unmatched bases: 8. CDR3 nucleotides: TGTGCCAGCAGCCCCGCCCAGGGACTAGCGGGAGGGCCGAACACCGGGGAGCTGTTTTTT. This encodes CASSPAQGLAGGPNTGELFF.

The genes are TRBV3-1 (or the pseudogene TRBV3-2) and TRBJ1-3; 8 bases fit TRBD1. Germline CDR1 is LGHDT and CDR2 is YNNKEL (reference sequence). J gave up 1 base and V 3 bases, and 2 bases lay outside the gene matches. CDR3 length equals 15 residues. The CDR3 DNA follows: TGTGCCAGCAGCCAGGACAGGGATTCTGGAAACACCATATATTTT. This translates into CASSQDRDSGNTIYF.